This T cell receptor (beta chain) emerged from a study of shared clonotypes between healthy human individuals. Study conclusions and caveats: Rarefaction analysis demonstrated incomplete sorted-subset sequencing notwithstanding large depth.

Between the trimmed V and J ends, which lost 0 bases and 4 bases, there was a span of 18 bases. Germline V gene data show CDR1 as MGHRA and CDR2 as YSYEKL. The CDR3 runs 17 residues. At a deep level, the assay was run. The table came from immunoSEQ multiplex PCR; TCRdb's copy has only in-frame clones and leaves some out. There are around 1,100,000 clones in the sample; approximately 75% occur only once, and about 0.89% lies in the top ten. Concerning this clone: The antigen is unknown.

The sequence was obtained from a man aged 18-30 years in good health. Some clones in this sample may be carry-over from other donors' samples. The material sequenced was memory CD4+ T cells from PBMCs. Subset indicated: CD45RA-negative fraction. V and J are TRBV4-1 and TRBJ2-5; the D gene is possibly TRBD2 (6 bases). The CDR3 sequence: CASSQDLTGVGGETQYF. CDR3 sequence (DNA): TGCGCCAGCAGCCAAGACCTTACAGGTGTGGGAGGAGAGACCCAGTACTTC.